This T cell receptor (beta chain) originates from a study of blood T cell repertoires in COVID-19. Background on the study: The United States, Italy and Spain supplied acute and convalescent COVID-19 samples. In each case, the material was cDNA or gDNA derived from T cells, B-cell-depleted T cells, or PBMCs.

Original handling: Nucleated cell counts were estimated from reference gene primer amplification. Generated by immunoSEQ multiplex PCR, the TCRdb table keeps only in-frame clones and is missing some. For V, J and clone size, that table is used; D and trimming come from the DNA. Of under 140,000 clones listed, about three quarters are singletons. The CDR3 spans 15 residues. The V and J ends lost 4 bases and 3 bases respectively, with 14 bases between them. Germline CDR1 and CDR2: LNHDA and SQIVND (reference sequence). This clonotype was sampled from a woman of 80 years or more with active or convalescent COVID-19. Input material: peripheral blood. This chain links TRBV19 with TRBJ2-3, with D maybe TRBD2 (6 bases). The CDR3, as DNA: TGTGCCAGTAGTACAGACACTGGGGGGACAGATACGCAGTATTTT. It is translated as CASSTDTGGTDTQYF.